These 24 T cell receptor beta chains were sequenced from one sample in a study of cytomegalovirus exposure and HLA in healthy donors. Use of 60 Vbeta and 13 Jbeta primers characterized the PCR. Using immunoSEQ multiplex PCR, the repertoire was profiled, and TCRdb retains in-frame clones only, with some absent. The repertoire holds about 250,000 clones, 80% to 95% seen once, with about 1.5% in the top ten. The sequenced sample was PBMCs. The receptors were sampled from a girl aged 2-10 years in good health and CMV-seronegative.

The chain has TRBV15 and TRBJ1-5, with D uncertain. This CDR3 spans 20 amino acids. The germline V gene encodes CDR1 LNHNV and CDR2 YYDKDF (reference sequence). With 0 bases removed from V and 0 bases from J, the gap between germline ends came to 21 bases. The CDR3 DNA follows: TGTGCCACCAGCAGAGATCGATCTCTCGCAGGATCGCATAGCAATCAGCCCCAGCATTTT. Its translation: CATSRDRSLAGSHSNQPQHF. The variable domain in full, with the rest retrieved from reference TRBV15 and TRBJ1-5, is DAMVIQNPRYQVTQFGKPVTLSCSQTLNHNVMYWYQQKSSQAPKLLFHYYDKDFNNEADTPDNFQSRRPNTSFCFLDIRSPGLGDTAMYLCATSRDRSLAGSHSNQPQHFGDGTRLSIL.

The chain has TRBV6-6 and TRBJ1-6, with a tentative D call TRBD1 (5 bases). Germline CDR1 is MNHNY and CDR2 is SVGAGI (reference sequence). Trimming removed 0 bases at V and 12 bases at J, with 12 bases between. This CDR3 contains 14 residues. CDR3: CASSYSTARGPLHF. The CDR3 DNA sequence: TGTGCCAGCAGTTACTCGACAGCCCGAGGACCCCTCCACTTT.

The chain is built from TRBV6-1 and TRBJ1-1; D uncertain. CDR1 is MNHNS and CDR2 is SASEGT in the germline V gene. V lost 7 bases to trimming and J lost 3 bases, with 18 bases between them. The CDR3 is 15 residues long. CDR3 DNA: TGTGCCAGCACCGGTGGCGGTGGTATCGACACTGAAGCTTTCTTT. It encodes CASTGGGGIDTEAFF.

V and J are TRBV28 and TRBJ1-5, with D tentatively TRBD1 (5 bases). There are 14 residues in the CDR3. Deletions cut 5 bases from V and 3 bases from J, with 11 bases between. CDR1 and CDR2 from the germline V gene are MDHEN and SYDVKM. DNA for the CDR3: TGTGCCAGCAGTACGACAGAATTCAATCAGCCCCAGCATTTT. This translates into CASSTTEFNQPQHF.

The chain joins TRBV10-3 to TRBJ2-1, with D possibly being TRBD2 (6 bases). From germline, CDR1 is ENHRY and CDR2 SYGVKD. V was shortened by 0 bases and J by 0 bases, with 12 bases between the two germline ends. This CDR3 has 17 amino acids. CDR3 in amino acids: CAISESLSGPSYNEQFF. For the CDR3, the DNA is TGTGCCATCAGTGAGTCACTTAGCGGCCCCTCCTACAATGAGCAGTTCTTC.

V is TRBV23-1 and J is TRBJ2-5; 7 bases are shared with TRBD1. The end of the DNA aligns better with TRBJ2-7, so the J call may be wrong. TRBV23-1 is reported as an ORF; its role is uncertain. CDR3 length equals 15 residues. This chain's CDR3 is CASSGPGTESYEQYF. The CDR3 DNA reads as TGCGCCAGCAGCGGCCCTGGGACAGAGTCCTACGAGCAGTACTTC.

This chain joins TRBV27 and TRBJ2-1, with 12 nucleotides matching TRBD2. The CDR3 is 15 amino acids. Losses at the gene ends were 6 bases for V and 4 bases for J; bases not matched to a gene: 4. CDR1 and CDR2 from the germline V gene are MNHEY and SMNVEV (reference sequence). The CDR3 reads CASSPLAGGYNEQFF. Written as DNA, the CDR3 is TGTGCCAGCAGCCCGCTAGCGGGAGGGTACAATGAGCAGTTCTTC.

The CDR3 is CASSYRLALRTDTQYF. The CDR3 region has the DNA TGTGCCAGCAGTTACCGACTAGCGTTGCGCACAGATACGCAGTATTTT. V and J are TRBV13 and TRBJ2-3; the match to TRBD2 covers 8 bases. The CDR3 extends over 16 amino acids. In germline, CDR1 is PRHDT, CDR2 FYEKMQ (reference sequence). After removal of 6 bases from V and 1 base from J, the junction contained 9 bases not matched to a gene.

This clone has just one count. The V call is TRBV6-1, the J call TRBJ2-3; 8 bases fit TRBD1. CDR1 and CDR2 (germline): MNHNS, SASEGT. V trimming: 4 bases; J trimming: 3 bases; junction bases outside the gene matches: 6. CDR3 length equals 15 residues. As DNA, the CDR3 is TGTGCCAGCAGTGTAAGAACAGGGGGGACAGATACGCAGTATTTT. Protein product: CASSVRTGGTDTQYF.

V and J are TRBV2 and TRBJ2-1, with TRBD2 identical over 9 bases. The CDR3 runs to 13 residues. With 6 bases clipped from V and 6 bases from J, the junction kept 3 bases outside the gene matches. CDR1 SNHLY and CDR2 FYNNEI come from the germline V gene. The chain's CDR3 is CASRHSGSNEQFF. In DNA form, the CDR3 reads TGTGCCAGCAGGCATAGCGGGAGCAATGAGCAGTTCTTC. Looking up the rest from reference TRBV2 and TRBJ2-1 gives the full variable domain: EPEVTQTPSHQVTQMGQEVILRCVPISNHLYFYWYRQILGQKVEFLVSFYNNEISEKSEIFDDQFSVERPDGSNFTLKIRSTKLEDSAMYFCASRHSGSNEQFFGPGTRLTVL.

J is TRBJ2-2 and V is TRBV2; D is unclear. The CDR3 length is 13 residues. The germline V gene encodes CDR1 SNHLY and CDR2 FYNNEI. The V end was cut by 4 bases, the J end by 4 bases, with 7 bases between. The chain's CDR3 is CASSADITGELFF. The CDR3 DNA follows: TGTGCCAGCAGTGCCGACATCACCGGGGAGCTGTTTTTT.

This chain links TRBV5-1 with TRBJ2-1; weak D call: TRBD2 (5 bases). V was pared by 1 base and J by 9 bases, with 8 bases between. The CDR3 has 12 residues. Looked up from germline, CDR1 is SGHRS and CDR2 is YFSETQ. This CDR3 reads CASSLTGSEQFF. In nucleotides, the CDR3 is TGCGCCAGCAGCTTGACGGGAAGTGAGCAGTTCTTC.

The J gene is TRBJ2-7, the V gene TRBV19; 10 bases line up with TRBD1. Germline values: CDR1 LNHDA, CDR2 SQIVND (reference sequence). J was trimmed by 5 bases and V by 6 bases; bases with no gene match: 7. The CDR3 runs 14 residues. The CDR3 DNA sequence: TGTGCCAGTAGGAGGGACAGGGGCACCCACGAGCAGTACTTC. It is translated as CASRRDRGTHEQYF.

V usage is TRBV28 and J usage is TRBJ2-7, with 8 bases fitting TRBD1. Germline lookup yields CDR1 MDHEN and CDR2 SYDVKM. The CDR3 spans 14 residues. V lost 5 bases and J lost 2; bases outside the gene matches: 5. CDR3 nucleotide sequence: TGTGCCAGCAGTCCTAAACAGGGGGCCTACGAGCAGTACTTC. Amino acid sequence: CASSPKQGAYEQYF.

J is TRBJ2-1 and V is TRBV2; TRBD2 aligns across 7 bases. The J segment lost 4 bases and the V segment lost 11 bases, leaving 8 bases of the junction unmatched. The germline V gene has CDR1 SNHLY and CDR2 FYNNEI. The CDR3 runs to 13 residues. CDR3 bases: TGTGCCCGCGGTGGGGGAGGGTACAATGAGCAGTTCTTC. Translated, it gives CARGGGGYNEQFF.

V is TRBV6-1 and J is TRBJ2-7; 8 bases map to TRBD1. V gave up 2 bases and J gave up 6 bases; unmatched junction bases: 6. The germline V gene has CDR1 MNHNS and CDR2 SASEGT. The CDR3 contains 14 residues. The CDR3 region is CASSERTGSGEQYF. For the CDR3, the DNA is TGTGCCAGCAGTGAAAGGACAGGGTCGGGCGAGCAGTACTTC.

The chain is built from TRBV9 and TRBJ2-1; 9 bases map to TRBD2. Per germline, CDR1 SGDLS and CDR2 YYNGEE. The CDR3 covers 15 residues. The V and J ends lost 3 bases and 7 bases, in that order; junction bases with no gene match: 8. This CDR3 is CASSAAGGPGNEQFF. The CDR3 bases are TGTGCCAGCAGCGCCGCGGGGGGGCCTGGTAATGAGCAGTTCTTC.

The V and J genes are TRBV6-6 and TRBJ2-1; 11 bases are shared with TRBD2. The germline CDR1 and CDR2 sequences are MNHNY and SVGAGI (reference sequence). The J segment lost 6 bases and the V segment lost 0 bases, leaving 4 bases of the junction unmatched. CDR3 size: 16 residues. CDR3 in DNA: TGTGCCAGCAGTTACTCGACACTAGCGGGAGCCAATGAGCAGTTCTTC. This sequence encodes CASSYSTLAGANEQFF.

Points on this clone: Other DNA sequences in this sample translate to the same CDR3. The gene calls are TRBV28 and TRBJ2-3, with D hard to call. Trimming pared 1 base from V and 2 bases from J, leaving 7 bases between. Germline V gene lookup returns CDR1 MDHEN and CDR2 SYDVKM. The CDR3 is made up of 14 amino acids. In DNA form, the CDR3 reads TGTGCCAGCAGTTTATCCTCTTTCACAGATACGCAGTATTTT. It translates to CASSLSSFTDTQYF.

V usage is TRBV10-3 and J usage is TRBJ1-5, with 8 bases that match TRBD1. The V gene's germline CDR1 is ENHRY and CDR2 SYGVKD. This CDR3 is built from 16 residues. Unmatched junction bases numbered 8, after V lost 3 bases and J lost 4 bases. Here the CDR3 reads CAISDAGQGGNQPQHF. The CDR3 DNA is TGTGCCATCAGTGACGCCGGACAGGGAGGGAATCAGCCCCAGCATTTT.

The J gene is TRBJ2-1, the V gene TRBV5-1; 8 bases are a match to TRBD1. Germline loops: CDR1 SGHRS, CDR2 YFSETQ. The junction had 5 bases not matched to a gene; V was cut back by 4 bases and J by 2 bases. The CDR3 length is 15 residues. The CDR3 here is CASSRTGGPYNEQFF. Written as DNA, the CDR3 is TGCGCCAGCAGCAGAACAGGGGGGCCCTACAATGAGCAGTTCTTC.

V gene TRBV5-1 combines with J gene TRBJ1-3; TRBD1 matches at 8 bases. Germline trimming cut 4 bases from V and 8 bases from J; bases unmatched to any gene: 8. The germline gives CDR1 SGHRS, CDR2 YFSETQ. This CDR3 contains 14 residues. CDR3 nucleotide sequence: TGCGCCAGCAGCAAAGGACAGGGCGCGGACACCATATATTTT. The encoded protein is CASSKGQGADTIYF.

The chain couples TRBV5-1 to TRBJ1-5; 7 nucleotides line up with TRBD1. The germline gives CDR1 SGHRS, CDR2 YFSETQ. This CDR3 contains 14 residues. Trimming took 9 bases from V and 4 from J; bases not matched to a gene: 10. The CDR3 DNA is TGCGCCAACCGTCCGGGACAGCCTAATCAGCCCCAGCATTTT. Protein sequence: CANRPGQPNQPQHF.

V gene TRBV27 combines with J gene TRBJ2-1, with D perhaps TRBD2 (5 bases). The CDR3 loop spans 12 amino acids. Trimming stripped 4 bases from V and 10 bases from J, with 11 bases between. Germline assignment: CDR1 MNHEY and CDR2 SMNVEV (reference sequence). Here the CDR3 DNA reads TGTGCCAGCAGTTCTCGGTCGGGAGAGCAGTTCTTC. It translates to CASSSRSGEQFF.